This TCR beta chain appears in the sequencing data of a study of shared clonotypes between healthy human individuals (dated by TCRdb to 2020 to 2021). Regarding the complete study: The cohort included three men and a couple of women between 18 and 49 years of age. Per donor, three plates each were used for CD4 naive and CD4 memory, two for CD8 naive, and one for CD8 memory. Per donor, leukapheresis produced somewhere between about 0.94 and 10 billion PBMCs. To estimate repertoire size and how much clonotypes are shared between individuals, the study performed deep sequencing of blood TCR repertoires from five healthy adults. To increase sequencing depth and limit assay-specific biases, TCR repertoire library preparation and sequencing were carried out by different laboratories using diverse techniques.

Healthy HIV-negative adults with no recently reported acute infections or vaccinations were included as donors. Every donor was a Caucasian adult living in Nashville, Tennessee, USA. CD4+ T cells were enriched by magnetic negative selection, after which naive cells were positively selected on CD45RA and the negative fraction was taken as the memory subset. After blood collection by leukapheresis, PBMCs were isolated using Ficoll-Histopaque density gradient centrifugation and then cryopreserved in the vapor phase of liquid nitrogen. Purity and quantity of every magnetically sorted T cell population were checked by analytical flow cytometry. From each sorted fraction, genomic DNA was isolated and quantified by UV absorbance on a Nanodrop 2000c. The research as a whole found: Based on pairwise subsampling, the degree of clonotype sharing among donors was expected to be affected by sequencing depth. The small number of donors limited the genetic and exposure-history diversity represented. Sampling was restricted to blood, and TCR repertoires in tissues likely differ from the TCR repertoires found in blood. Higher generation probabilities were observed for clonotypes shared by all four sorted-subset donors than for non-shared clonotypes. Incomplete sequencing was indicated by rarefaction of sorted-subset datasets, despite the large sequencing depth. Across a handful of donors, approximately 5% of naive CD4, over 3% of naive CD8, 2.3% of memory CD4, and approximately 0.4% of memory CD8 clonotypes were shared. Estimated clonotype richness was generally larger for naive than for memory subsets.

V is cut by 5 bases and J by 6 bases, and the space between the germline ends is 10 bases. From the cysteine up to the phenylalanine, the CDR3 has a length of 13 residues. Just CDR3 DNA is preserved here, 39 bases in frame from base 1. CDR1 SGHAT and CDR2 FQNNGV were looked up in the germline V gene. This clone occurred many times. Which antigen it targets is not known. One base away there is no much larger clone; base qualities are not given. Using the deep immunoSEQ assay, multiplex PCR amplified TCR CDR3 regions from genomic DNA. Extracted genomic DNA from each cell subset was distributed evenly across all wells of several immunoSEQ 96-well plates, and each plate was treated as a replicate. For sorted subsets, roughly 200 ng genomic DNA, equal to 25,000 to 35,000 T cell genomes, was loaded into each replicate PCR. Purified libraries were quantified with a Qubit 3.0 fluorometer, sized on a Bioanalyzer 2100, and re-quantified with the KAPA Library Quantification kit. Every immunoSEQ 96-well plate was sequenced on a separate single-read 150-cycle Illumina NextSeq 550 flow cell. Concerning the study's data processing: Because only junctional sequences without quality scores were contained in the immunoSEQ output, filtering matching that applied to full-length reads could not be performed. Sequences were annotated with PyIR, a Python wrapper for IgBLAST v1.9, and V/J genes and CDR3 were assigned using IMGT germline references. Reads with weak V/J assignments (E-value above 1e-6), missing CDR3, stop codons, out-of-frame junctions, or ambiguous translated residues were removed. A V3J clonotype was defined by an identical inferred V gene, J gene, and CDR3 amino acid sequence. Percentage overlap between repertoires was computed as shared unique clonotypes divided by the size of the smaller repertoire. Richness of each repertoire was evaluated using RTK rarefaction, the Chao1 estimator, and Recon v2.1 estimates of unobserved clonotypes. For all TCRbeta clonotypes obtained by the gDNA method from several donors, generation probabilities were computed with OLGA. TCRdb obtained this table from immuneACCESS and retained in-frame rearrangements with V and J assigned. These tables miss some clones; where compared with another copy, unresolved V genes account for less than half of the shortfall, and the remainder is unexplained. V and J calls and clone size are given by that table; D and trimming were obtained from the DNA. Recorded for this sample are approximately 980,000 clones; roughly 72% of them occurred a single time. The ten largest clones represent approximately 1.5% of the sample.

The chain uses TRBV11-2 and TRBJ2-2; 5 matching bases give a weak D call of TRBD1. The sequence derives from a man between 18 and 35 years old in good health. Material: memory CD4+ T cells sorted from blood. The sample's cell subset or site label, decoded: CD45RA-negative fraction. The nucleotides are TGTGCCAGCAGCAGGCAGGGTTCCGGGGAGCTGTTTTTT. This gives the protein CASSRQGSGELFF.